The sequence of this T cell receptor beta chain was determined in a study of post-analysis software for immune sequencing data. Background on the study: Patients had relapsing-remitting, secondary progressive or progressive-relapsing multiple sclerosis; some lacked subtype. Study conclusions and caveats: Multiple sclerosis patients showed significantly lower normalized Chao1 diversity than controls did. Strong co-clustering by F measure was seen for same-batch samples.

Presence of unique molecular identifiers characterized the TCR beta cDNA libraries. Each sample of roughly 0.85 to 11 million input T cells yielded around 500,000 cDNA molecules, so each molecule approximated one T cell. Each CDR3 protein gets one entry after TCRdb re-called the PCR reads with MiXCR. The table has about 540,000 distinct CDR3 sequences, 34% seen once. Turning to this clonotype: What it binds is not known.

This clonotype originated in a girl under 18 with multiple sclerosis. The sample consisted of blood.

For the CDR3, the DNA is TGTGCCAGCAGCCGACGGGCGGGGGGTCTGGAGACCCAGTACTTC. It is translated as CASSRRAGGLETQYF. The rearrangement links TRBV14 to TRBJ2-5, with 8 bases matching TRBD2. The CDR3 contains 15 residues. From germline, CDR1 is SGHDN and CDR2 FVKESK. Trimming took 4 bases from V and 5 from J; bases not matched to a gene: 9.